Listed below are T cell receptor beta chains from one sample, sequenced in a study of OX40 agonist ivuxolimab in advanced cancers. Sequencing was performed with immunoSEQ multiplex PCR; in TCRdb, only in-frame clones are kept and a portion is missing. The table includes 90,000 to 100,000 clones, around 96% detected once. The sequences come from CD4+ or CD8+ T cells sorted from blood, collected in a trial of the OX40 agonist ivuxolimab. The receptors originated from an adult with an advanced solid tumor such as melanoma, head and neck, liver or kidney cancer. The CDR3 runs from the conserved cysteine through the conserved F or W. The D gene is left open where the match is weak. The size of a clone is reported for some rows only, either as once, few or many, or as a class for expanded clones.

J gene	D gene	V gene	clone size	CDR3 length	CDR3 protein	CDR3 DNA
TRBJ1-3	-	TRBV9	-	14	CASSAGGAGNTIYF	TGTGCCAGCAGCGCGGGGGGGGCTGGAAACACCATATATTTT
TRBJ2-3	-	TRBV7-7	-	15	CASSLGWGTDDTQYF	TGTGCCAGCAGCTTAGGCTGGGGGACCGACGATACGCAGTATTTT
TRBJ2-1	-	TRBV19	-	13	CASNVPNANEQFF	TGTGCCAGTAACGTCCCAAATGCGAATGAGCAGTTCTTC
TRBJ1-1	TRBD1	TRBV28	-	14	CASSLDRLNTEAFF	TGTGCCAGCAGTTTGGACAGGTTGAACACTGAAGCTTTCTTT
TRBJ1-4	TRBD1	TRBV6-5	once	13	CASSYGQGGKLFF	TGTGCCAGCAGTTACGGGCAGGGGGGAAAACTGTTTTTT
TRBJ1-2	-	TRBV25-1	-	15	CASSEAGTNIRGYTF	TGTGCCAGCAGTGAAGCCGGCACAAATATACGTGGCTACACCTTC
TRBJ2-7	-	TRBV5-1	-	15	CASSLGVTVAGEQYF	TGCGCCAGCAGCTTGGGGGTGACAGTCGCTGGGGAGCAGTACTTC
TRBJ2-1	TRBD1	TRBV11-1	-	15	CASSLGGQGANEQFF	TGTGCCAGCAGCTTAGGGGGACAGGGGGCCAATGAGCAGTTCTTC
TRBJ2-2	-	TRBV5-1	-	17	CASSLVVQPTNTGELFF	TGCGCCAGCAGCTTGGTGGTCCAACCCACGAACACCGGGGAGCTGTTTTTT
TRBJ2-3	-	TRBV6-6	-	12	CASSHTRDTQYF	TGTGCCAGCAGCCATACACGGGATACGCAGTATTTT
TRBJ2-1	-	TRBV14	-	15	CASSHREGRGNEQFF	TGTGCCAGCAGCCATCGAGAGGGTCGGGGCAATGAGCAGTTCTTC
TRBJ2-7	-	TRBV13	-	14	CASSLGQGDYEQYF	TGTGCCAGCAGCTTAGGGCAGGGAGACTACGAGCAGTACTTC
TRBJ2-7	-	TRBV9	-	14	CASSSSGYSYEQYF	TGTGCCAGCAGCTCGAGCGGATACTCCTACGAGCAGTACTTC
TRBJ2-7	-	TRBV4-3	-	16	CASSQGSAAASNEQYF	TGCGCCAGCAGCCAAGGATCGGCAGCGGCGAGCAACGAGCAGTACTTC
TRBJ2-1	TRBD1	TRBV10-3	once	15	CAISEDRESYNEQFF	TGTGCCATCAGTGAGGACAGGGAAAGTTACAATGAGCAGTTCTTC
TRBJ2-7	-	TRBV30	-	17	CAWSAKTGTGLTYEQYF	TGTGCCTGGAGTGCCAAAACCGGGACGGGTCTTACCTACGAGCAGTACTTC
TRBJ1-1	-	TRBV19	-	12	CASTYLNTEAFF	TGTGCCAGTACCTACCTGAACACTGAAGCTTTCTTT
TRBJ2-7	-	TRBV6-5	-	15	CASRDGYSSSYEQYF	TGTGCCAGCAGGGACGGTTACTCGAGCTCCTACGAGCAGTACTTC
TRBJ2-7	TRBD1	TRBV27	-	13	CATSVDRAYEQYF	TGTGCCACCAGTGTAGACAGGGCCTACGAGCAGTACTTC
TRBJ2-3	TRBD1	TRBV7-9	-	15	CASSPRDRVPDTQYF	TGTGCCAGCAGTCCGCGGGACAGGGTGCCAGATACGCAGTATTTT
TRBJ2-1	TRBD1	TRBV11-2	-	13	CASSSTGYNEQFF	TGTGCCAGCAGCTCGACAGGGTACAATGAGCAGTTCTTC
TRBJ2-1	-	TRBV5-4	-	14	CASSRPPTADEQFF	TGTGCCAGCAGCCGACCCCCAACGGCGGATGAGCAGTTCTTC